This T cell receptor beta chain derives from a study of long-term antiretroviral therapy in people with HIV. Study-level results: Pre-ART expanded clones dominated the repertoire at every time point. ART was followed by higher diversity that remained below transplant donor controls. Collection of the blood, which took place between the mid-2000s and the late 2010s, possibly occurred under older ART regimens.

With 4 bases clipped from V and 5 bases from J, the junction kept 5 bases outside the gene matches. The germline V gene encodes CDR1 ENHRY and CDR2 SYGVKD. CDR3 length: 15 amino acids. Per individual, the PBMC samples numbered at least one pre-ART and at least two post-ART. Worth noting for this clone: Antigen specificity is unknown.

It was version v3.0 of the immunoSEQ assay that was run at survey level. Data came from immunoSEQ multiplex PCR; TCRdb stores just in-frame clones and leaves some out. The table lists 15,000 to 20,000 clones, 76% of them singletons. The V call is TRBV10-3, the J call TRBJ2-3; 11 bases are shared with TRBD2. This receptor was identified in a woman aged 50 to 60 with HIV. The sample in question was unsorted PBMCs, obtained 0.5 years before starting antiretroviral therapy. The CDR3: CAISVAGGHGDTQYF. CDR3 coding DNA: TGTGCCATCAGTGTAGCGGGGGGGCATGGAGATACGCAGTATTTT.